Following are 15 T cell receptor beta chains from one sample sequenced in a study of cytomegalovirus exposure and HLA in healthy donors. Researchers ran the PCR with 60 Vbeta and 13 Jbeta primers. Sequencing used immunoSEQ multiplex PCR; TCRdb keeps in-frame clones, though not all of them. Of about 160,000 clones in the sample, approximately 84% are singletons; the top ten hold more than 2%. Sequencing input: PBMCs. Every receptor here comes from a man aged 18 to 30 in good health and CMV-seropositive.

V usage is TRBV4-3 and J usage is TRBJ1-6; 11 bases agree with TRBD1. Looked up from germline, CDR1 is LGHNA and CDR2 is YSLEER. The CDR3 covers 14 residues. V lost 5 bases to trimming and J lost 9 bases; unmatched junction nucleotides: 3. CDR3 sequence (DNA): TGCGCCAGCAGCTTAGGGACAGGGGGTTCACCCCTCCACTTT. Its translation is CASSLGTGGSPLHF.

V gene TRBV5-6 combines with J gene TRBJ2-7; D is unclear. V lost 0 bases to trimming and J lost 0 bases, with 7 bases between them. The germline CDR1 and CDR2 sequences are SGHDT and YYEEEE. CDR3 length equals 14 residues. DNA of the CDR3: TGTGCCAGCAGCTTGGAAAGAGCCTCCTACGAGCAGTACTTC. It is translated as CASSLERASYEQYF.

This clone has a handful of counts. Here the CDR3 DNA reads TGTGCCACCCACGGGGGACGAGGTTTTTATGAGCAGTTCTTC. Its translation: CATHGGRGFYEQFF. The chain carries TRBV15 and TRBJ2-1; D possibly corresponds to TRBD2 (6 bases). The CDR3 runs to 14 residues. V was cut by 8 bases and J by 8 bases, with 19 bases left in between. Per germline, CDR1 LNHNV and CDR2 YYDKDF (reference sequence). Using reference TRBV15 and TRBJ2-1 for the parts outside the CDR3, the full variable domain is DAMVIQNPRYQVTQFGKPVTLSCSQTLNHNVMYWYQQKSSQAPKLLFHYYDKDFNNEADTPDNFQSRRPNTSFCFLDIRSPGLGDTAMYLCATHGGRGFYEQFFGPGTRLTVL.

In its sample, this clone was seen once. The V call is TRBV19, the J call TRBJ1-4; possible D gene TRBD1, 5 bases. This CDR3 region has 16 residues. V dropped 3 bases and J dropped 3 bases, with 14 bases sitting between them. The germline CDR1 and CDR2 sequences are LNHDA and SQIVND (reference sequence). The CDR3 here is CASSILLGLPNEKLFF. CDR3 coding DNA: TGTGCCAGTAGTATTCTGTTGGGGCTTCCTAATGAAAAACTGTTTTTT.

With respect to this clone: Other DNA sequences from this sample encode an identical CDR3 as well. V usage is TRBV4-1 and J usage is TRBJ1-4; maybe TRBD1 (6 bases). The V end was cut by 4 bases, the J end by 8 bases, with 17 bases between. Germline values: CDR1 MGHRA, CDR2 YSYEKL. The CDR3 runs to 15 residues. In DNA form, the CDR3 reads TGCGCCAGCAGCCCAAACCAGGGGCTTGGAGAAAAACTGTTTTTT. It codes for CASSPNQGLGEKLFF.

V is TRBV7-2 and J is TRBJ1-2; a weak D match, TRBD1 (5 bases). Trimming stripped 5 bases from V and 3 bases from J, with 10 bases between. CDR1 and CDR2 (germline): SGHTA, FQGNSA. This CDR3 region has 13 residues. Written as DNA, the CDR3 is TGTGCCAGCAGCCGCGGGACGGACTATGGCTACACCTTC. Translation gives CASSRGTDYGYTF.

V usage is TRBV7-6 and J usage is TRBJ1-5; D is undetermined. Trimming left V 1 base short and J 5 bases short, with 9 bases between. Germline V gene lookup returns CDR1 SGHVS and CDR2 FNYEAQ. The CDR3 runs to 14 residues. CDR3 nucleotide sequence: TGTGCCAGCAGCTTAGGGCAGTCCCATCAGCCCCAGCATTTT. Translated: CASSLGQSHQPQHF.

This clone was detected only once. The chain recombines TRBV2 with TRBJ1-3; D possibly corresponds to TRBD1 (6 bases). With 7 bases removed from V and 0 bases from J, the gap between germline ends came to 7 bases. Looked up from germline, CDR1 is SNHLY and CDR2 is FYNNEI. This CDR3 contains 13 residues. The CDR3 DNA is TGTGCCAGCAAGGACAGCTCTGGAAACACCATATATTTT. Its protein is CASKDSSGNTIYF.

This clone was counted a few times. A junction boundary mismatches the germline segment, possibly from a read error. This chain joins TRBV5-4 and TRBJ1-2; maybe TRBD1 (5 bases). The CDR3 is 13 amino acids. In germline, CDR1 is SGHNT, CDR2 YYREEE (reference sequence). Here the CDR3 reads CASSSSSGDSTAF. The CDR3 DNA reads TGTGCCAGCAGCTCTAGTAGTGGAGACAGTACCGCCTTC.

V is TRBV10-3 and J is TRBJ2-3, with 8 bases that match TRBD2. The trim removed 11 bases at V and 1 base at J, leaving 5 bases unmatched. The CDR3 is made up of 13 amino acids. Germline V gene sequence: CDR1 ENHRY, CDR2 SYGVKD. The chain's CDR3 is CAVGGARTDTQYF. Written as DNA, the CDR3 is TGTGCCGTCGGGGGGGCCCGCACAGATACGCAGTATTTT.

The CDR3: CASSHGGTPYNEQFF. In DNA, the CDR3 is TGCGCCAGCAGCCACGGAGGGACTCCTTACAATGAGCAGTTCTTC. The chain couples TRBV4-1 to TRBJ2-1, with D perhaps matching TRBD2 (6 bases). From germline, CDR1 is MGHRA and CDR2 YSYEKL. The CDR3 is 15 residues long. Trimming removed 3 bases at V and 4 bases at J, with 13 bases between.

V gene TRBV30 combines with J gene TRBJ1-2, with D possibly being TRBD1 (5 bases). Trimming left V 4 bases short and J 3 bases short, with 12 bases between. The CDR3 has 13 residues. Germline V gene lookup returns CDR1 GTSNPN and CDR2 SVGIG (reference sequence). CDR3 protein: CAWKQEIHYGYTF. CDR3 sequence (DNA): TGTGCCTGGAAACAGGAGATCCACTATGGCTACACCTTC.

The rearrangement uses TRBV11-2 and TRBJ2-7; the match to TRBD1 covers 9 bases. This CDR3 comprises 15 residues. Germline V CDR1 and CDR2: SGHAT, FQNNGV. V was pared by 3 bases and J by 0 bases, with 3 bases of the junction left unmatched. The CDR3 here is CASSFGGQGSYEQYF. Written as DNA, the CDR3 is TGTGCCAGCAGCTTTGGGGGACAGGGCTCCTACGAGCAGTACTTC.

The V call is TRBV9, the J call TRBJ2-3, with TRBD2 identical over 15 bases. J was trimmed by 0 bases and V by 3 bases; bases with no gene match: 8. Germline-derived CDR1 and CDR2 are SGDLS and YYNGEE. The CDR3 has 19 residues. The CDR3 loop is CASSAARTSGGGSTDTQYF. The CDR3 region has the DNA TGTGCCAGCAGCGCCGCCAGGACTAGCGGGGGGGGTAGCACAGATACGCAGTATTTT.

The chain uses TRBV30 and TRBJ1-1; D might be TRBD1 (6 bases). Per the germline V gene, CDR1 is GTSNPN and CDR2 is SVGIG (reference sequence). The CDR3 totals 13 residues. Trimming stripped 2 bases from V and 1 base from J, with 8 bases between. This chain's CDR3 is CAWSPRGNTEAFF. For the CDR3, the DNA is TGTGCCTGGAGTCCCAGGGGGAACACTGAAGCTTTCTTT.